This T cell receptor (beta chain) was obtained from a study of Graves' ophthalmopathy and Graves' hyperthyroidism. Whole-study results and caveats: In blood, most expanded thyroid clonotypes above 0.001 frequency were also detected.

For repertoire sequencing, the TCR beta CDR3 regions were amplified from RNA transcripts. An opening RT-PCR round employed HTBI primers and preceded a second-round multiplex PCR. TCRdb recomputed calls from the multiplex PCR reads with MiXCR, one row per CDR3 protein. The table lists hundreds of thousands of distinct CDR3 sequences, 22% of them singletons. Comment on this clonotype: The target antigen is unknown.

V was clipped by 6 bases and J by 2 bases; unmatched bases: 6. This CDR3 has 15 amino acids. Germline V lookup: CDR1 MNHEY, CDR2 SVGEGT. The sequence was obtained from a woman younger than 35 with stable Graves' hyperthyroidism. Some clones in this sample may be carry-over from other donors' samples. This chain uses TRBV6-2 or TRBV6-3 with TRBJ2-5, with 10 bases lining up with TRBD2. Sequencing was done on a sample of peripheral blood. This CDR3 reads CASRPIAGGQETQYF. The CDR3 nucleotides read TGTGCCAGCAGACCAATAGCGGGGGGTCAAGAGACCCAGTACTTC.